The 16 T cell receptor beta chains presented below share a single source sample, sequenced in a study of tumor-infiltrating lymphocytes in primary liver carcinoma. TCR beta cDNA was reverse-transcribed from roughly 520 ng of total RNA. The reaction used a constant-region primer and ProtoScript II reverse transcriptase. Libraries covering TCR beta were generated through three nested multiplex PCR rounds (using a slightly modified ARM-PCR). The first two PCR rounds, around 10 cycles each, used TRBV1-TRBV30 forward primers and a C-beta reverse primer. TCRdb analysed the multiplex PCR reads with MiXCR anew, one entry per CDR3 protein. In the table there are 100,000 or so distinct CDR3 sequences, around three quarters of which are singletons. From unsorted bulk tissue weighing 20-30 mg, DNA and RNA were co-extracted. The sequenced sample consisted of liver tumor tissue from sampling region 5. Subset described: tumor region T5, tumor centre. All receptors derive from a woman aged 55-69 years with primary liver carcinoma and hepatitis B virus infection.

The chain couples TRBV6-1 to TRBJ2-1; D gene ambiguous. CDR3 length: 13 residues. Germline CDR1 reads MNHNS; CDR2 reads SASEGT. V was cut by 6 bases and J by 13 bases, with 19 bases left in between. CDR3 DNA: TGTGCCAGCAGCCTTACCCCCTACAGTGATCAGTTCTTC. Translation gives CASSLTPYSDQFF.

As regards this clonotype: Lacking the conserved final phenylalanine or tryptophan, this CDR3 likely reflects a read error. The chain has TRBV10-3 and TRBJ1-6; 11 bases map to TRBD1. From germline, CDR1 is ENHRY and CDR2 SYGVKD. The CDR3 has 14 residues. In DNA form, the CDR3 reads TGTGCCACCCATGGGGACAGGGGGAATTCATCCCTCCACATT. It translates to CATHGDRGNSSLHI.

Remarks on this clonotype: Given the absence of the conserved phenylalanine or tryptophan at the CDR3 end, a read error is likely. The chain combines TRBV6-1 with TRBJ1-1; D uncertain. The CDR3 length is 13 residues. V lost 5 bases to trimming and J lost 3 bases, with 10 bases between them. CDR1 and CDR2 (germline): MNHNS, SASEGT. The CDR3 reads CASSSGPDTEAFI. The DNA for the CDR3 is TGTGCCAGCAGTAGCGGACCGGACACTGAAGCTTTCATT.

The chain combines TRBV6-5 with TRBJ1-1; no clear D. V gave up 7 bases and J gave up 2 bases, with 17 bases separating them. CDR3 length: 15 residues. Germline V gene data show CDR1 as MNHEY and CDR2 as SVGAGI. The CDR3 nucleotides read TGTGCCAGCAAGCTAATAGTGGGAGGAAACACTGAAGCTTTCTTT. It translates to CASKLIVGGNTEAFF.

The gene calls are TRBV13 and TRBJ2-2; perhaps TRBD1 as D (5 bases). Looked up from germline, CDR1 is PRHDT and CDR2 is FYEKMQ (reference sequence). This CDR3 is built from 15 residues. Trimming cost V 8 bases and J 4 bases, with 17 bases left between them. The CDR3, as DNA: TGTGCCAGCGAGAAGGGAAGGGGAAGCACCGGGGAGCTGTTTTTT. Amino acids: CASEKGRGSTGELFF.

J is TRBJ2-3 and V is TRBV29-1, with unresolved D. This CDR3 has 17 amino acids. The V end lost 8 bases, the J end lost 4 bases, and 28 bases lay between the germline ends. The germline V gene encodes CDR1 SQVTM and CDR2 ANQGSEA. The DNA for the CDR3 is TGCAGCATTGGGCAAACCCCGAATGGAAGCCTTGCAGATACGCAGTATTTT. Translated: CSIGQTPNGSLADTQYF.

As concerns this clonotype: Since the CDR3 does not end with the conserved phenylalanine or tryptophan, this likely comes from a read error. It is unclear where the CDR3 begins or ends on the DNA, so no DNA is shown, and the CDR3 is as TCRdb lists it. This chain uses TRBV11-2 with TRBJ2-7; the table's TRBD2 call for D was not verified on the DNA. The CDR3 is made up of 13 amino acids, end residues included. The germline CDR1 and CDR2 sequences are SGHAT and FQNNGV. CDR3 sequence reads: CASSIESKAGQYL.

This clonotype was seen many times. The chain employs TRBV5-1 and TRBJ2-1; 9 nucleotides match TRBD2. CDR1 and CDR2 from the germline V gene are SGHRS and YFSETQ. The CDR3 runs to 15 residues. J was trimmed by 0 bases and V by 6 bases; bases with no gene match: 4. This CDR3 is CASTHSGSSYNEQFF. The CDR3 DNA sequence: TGCGCCAGCACCCATAGCGGGAGCTCCTACAATGAGCAGTTCTTC.

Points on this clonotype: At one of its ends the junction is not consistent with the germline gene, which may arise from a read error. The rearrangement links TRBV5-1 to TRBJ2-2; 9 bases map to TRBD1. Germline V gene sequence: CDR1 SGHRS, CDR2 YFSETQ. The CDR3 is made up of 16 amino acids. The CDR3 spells CASSPDRGPYTRELFF. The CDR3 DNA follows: TGCGCCAGCAGCCCGGACAGGGGACCATACACCAGGGAGCTGTTTTTT.

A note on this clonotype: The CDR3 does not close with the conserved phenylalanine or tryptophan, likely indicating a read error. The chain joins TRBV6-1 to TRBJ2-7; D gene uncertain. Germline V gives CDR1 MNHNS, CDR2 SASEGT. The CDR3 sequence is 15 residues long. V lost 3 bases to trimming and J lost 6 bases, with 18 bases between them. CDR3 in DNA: TGTGCCAGCAGTGAGGCGAGCAGGAGAACTGGCGAGCAGTACTCC. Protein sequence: CASSEASRRTGEQYS.

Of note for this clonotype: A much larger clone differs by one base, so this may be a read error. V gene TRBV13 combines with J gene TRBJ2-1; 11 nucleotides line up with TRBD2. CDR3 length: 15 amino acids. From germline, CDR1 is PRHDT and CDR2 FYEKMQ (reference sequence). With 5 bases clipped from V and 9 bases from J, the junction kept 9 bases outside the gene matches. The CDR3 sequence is CASSPLAGGGSEQFF. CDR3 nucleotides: TGTGCCAGCAGCCCCTTAGCGGGAGGGGGCAGTGAGCAGTTCTTC.

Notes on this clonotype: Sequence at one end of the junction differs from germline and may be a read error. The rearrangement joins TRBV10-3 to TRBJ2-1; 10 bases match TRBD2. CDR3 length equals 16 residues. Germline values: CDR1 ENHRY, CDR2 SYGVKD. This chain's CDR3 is CAISESMKGLANERSF. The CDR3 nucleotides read TGTGCCATCAGTGAGTCAATGAAGGGACTAGCGAATGAGCGGTCCTTC.

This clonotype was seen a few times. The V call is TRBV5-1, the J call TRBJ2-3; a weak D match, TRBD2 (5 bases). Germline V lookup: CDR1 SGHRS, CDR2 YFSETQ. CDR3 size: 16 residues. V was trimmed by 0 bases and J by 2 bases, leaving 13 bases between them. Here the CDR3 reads CASSLGAAVFTDTQYF. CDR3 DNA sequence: TGCGCCAGCAGCTTGGGAGCGGCGGTTTTCACAGATACGCAGTATTTT. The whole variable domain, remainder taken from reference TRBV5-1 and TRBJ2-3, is KAGVTQTPRYLIKTRGQQVTLSCSPISGHRSVSWYQQTPGQGLQFLFEYFSETQRNKGNFPGRFSGRQFSNSRSEMNVSTLELGDSALYLCASSLGAAVFTDTQYFGPGTRLTVL.

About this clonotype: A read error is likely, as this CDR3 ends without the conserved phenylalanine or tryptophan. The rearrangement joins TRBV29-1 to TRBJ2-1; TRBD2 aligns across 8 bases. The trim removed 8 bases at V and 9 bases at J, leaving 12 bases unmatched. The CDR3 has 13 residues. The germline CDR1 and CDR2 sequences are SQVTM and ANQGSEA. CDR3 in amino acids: CSTKAGDFGEQFL. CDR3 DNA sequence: TGCAGCACTAAAGCGGGAGATTTCGGTGAGCAGTTCCTC.

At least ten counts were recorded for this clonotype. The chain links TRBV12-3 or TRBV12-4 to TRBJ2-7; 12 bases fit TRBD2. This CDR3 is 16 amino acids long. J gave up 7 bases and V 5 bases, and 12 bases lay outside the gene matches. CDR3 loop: CASSRASGRVSGEQYF. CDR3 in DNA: TGTGCCAGCAGTCGCGCTAGCGGGAGGGTTTCCGGGGAGCAGTACTTC.

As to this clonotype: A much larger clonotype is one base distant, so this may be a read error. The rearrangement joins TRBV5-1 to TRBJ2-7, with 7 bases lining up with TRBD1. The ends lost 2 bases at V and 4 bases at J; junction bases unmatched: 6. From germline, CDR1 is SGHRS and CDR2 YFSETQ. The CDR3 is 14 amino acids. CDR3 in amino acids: CASSFAGGVYEQYF. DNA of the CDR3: TGCGCCAGCAGCTTCGCAGGGGGTGTGTACGAGCAGTACTTC.